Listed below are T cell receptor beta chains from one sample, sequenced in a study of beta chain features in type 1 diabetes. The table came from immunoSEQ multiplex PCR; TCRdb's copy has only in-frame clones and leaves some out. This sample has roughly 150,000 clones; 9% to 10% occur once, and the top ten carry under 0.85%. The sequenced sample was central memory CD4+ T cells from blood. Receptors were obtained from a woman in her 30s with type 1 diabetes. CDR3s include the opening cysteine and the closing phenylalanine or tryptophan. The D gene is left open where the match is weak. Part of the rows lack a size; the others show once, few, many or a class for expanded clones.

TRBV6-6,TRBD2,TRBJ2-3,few,TGTGCCAGTATAGCGGGTTTCACAGATACGCAGTATTTT,CASIAGFTDTQYF
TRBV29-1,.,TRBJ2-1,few,TGCAGCGGGCTGACACCGAGCTCCTACAATGAGCAGTTCTTC,CSGLTPSSYNEQFF
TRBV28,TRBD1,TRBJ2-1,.,TGTGCCAGCAGTTTTTTGCAGGGGGAATACAATGAGCAGTTCTTC,CASSFLQGEYNEQFF
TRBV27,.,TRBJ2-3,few,TGTGCCAGCAGTTCCCTTGGCACAGATACGCAGTATTTT,CASSSLGTDTQYF
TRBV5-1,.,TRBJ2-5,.,TGCGCCAGCACCTATTTCGGCCAAGAGACCCAGTACTTC,CASTYFGQETQYF
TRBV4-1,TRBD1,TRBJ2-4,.,TGCGCCAGCAGCTCGGGTGGCGGTGAGGGGGCTCCCAAAAACATTCAGTACTTC,CASSSGGGEGAPKNIQYF
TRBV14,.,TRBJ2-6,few,TGTGCCAGCAGCCGACTTCCCCGCTTCGGGGCCAACGTCCTGACTTTC,CASSRLPRFGANVLTF
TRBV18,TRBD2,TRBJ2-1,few,TGTGCCAGCTCACCAGGGACTAGCGGGACAAATGAGCAGTTCTTC,CASSPGTSGTNEQFF
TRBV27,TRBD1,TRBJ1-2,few,TGTGCCAGCAGTTTTACCCCCGGGACAGGTGGCTACACCTTC,CASSFTPGTGGYTF
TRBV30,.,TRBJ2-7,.,TGTGCCTGGAGTGTCGGACTATACGAGCAGTACTTC,CAWSVGLYEQYF
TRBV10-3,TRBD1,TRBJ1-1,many,TGTGCCATCAGATCCACAGGGGGCTTGGGCACTGAAGCTTTCTTT,CAIRSTGGLGTEAFF
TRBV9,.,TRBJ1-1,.,TGTGCCAGCAGCGTAGGGGGCAGAGGGAACACTGAAGCTTTCTTT,CASSVGGRGNTEAFF
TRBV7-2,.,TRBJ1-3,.,TGTGCCAGCAGCCCCCAGGGGACTGGAAACACCATATATTTT,CASSPQGTGNTIYF
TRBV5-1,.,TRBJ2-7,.,TGCGCCAGCAGCTTGGACAGCACCTACGAGCAGTACTTC,CASSLDSTYEQYF
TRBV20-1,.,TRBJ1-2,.,TGCCTCTCAGGGTCTTTAGAGGGCTACACCTTC,CLSGSLEGYTF
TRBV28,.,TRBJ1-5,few,TGTGCCAGCAGTTTAATGGGCCTCCTGGGTCAGCCCCAGCATTTT,CASSLMGLLGQPQHF
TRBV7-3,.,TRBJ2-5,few,TGTGCCAGCAGCTTTAGCGAGGGTGGGACCCAGTACTTC,CASSFSEGGTQYF
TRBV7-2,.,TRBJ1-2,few,TGTGCCAGCAGCACCCAGGTCATGGTTGGCTACACCTTC,CASSTQVMVGYTF
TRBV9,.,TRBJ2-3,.,TGTGCCAGCAGCGTAGGAGGAGTTGGTGGAGATACGCAGTATTTT,CASSVGGVGGDTQYF
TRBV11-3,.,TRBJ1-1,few,TGTGCCAGCAGCATAACAGTGAACACTGAAGCTTTCTTT,CASSITVNTEAFF
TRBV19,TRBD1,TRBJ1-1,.,TGTGCCAGTAGTTTCCGGACAGGGGGCATGACTGAAGCTTTCTTT,CASSFRTGGMTEAFF
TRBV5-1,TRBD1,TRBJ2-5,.,TGCGCCAGCAGCTTGGACAGGGGCAGAGAGACCCAGTACTTC,CASSLDRGRETQYF
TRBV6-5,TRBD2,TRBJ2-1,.,TGTGCCGCTAAGGGACTAGCGGACTACAATGAGCAGTTCTTC,CAAKGLADYNEQFF
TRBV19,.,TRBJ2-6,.,TGTGCCAGTTCCTCGAGCTCTGGGGCCAACGTCCTGACTTTC,CASSSSSGANVLTF
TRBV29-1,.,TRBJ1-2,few,TGCAGCGTTTACAGGGCTGGTGGCTACACCTTC,CSVYRAGGYTF
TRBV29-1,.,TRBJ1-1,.,TGCAGCGCATCCAGGGGACCCACTGAAGCTTTCTTT,CSASRGPTEAFF
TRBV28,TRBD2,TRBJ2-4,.,TGTGCCAGCAGTTTATGGAGCGGGAGGACCCAGGGCGCCAAAAACATTCAGTACTTC,CASSLWSGRTQGAKNIQYF
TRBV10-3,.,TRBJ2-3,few,TGTGCCATCAGCGCGACTCACGACGTGGATACGCAGTATTTT,CAISATHDVDTQYF
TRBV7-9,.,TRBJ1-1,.,TGTGCCAGCACCACTCCCATGAACACTGAAGCTTTCTTT,CASTTPMNTEAFF
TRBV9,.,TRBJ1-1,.,TGTGCCAGCAGCGTAGTTTACGGCACTGAAGCTTTCTTT,CASSVVYGTEAFF
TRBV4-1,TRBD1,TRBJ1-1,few,TGCGCCAGCAGCCGGGGGGACAGCGAAGCTTTCTTT,CASSRGDSEAFF
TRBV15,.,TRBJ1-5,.,TGTGCCACCAGCAGAGATCTGGCAGGCTATAGCAATCAGCCCCAGCATTTT,CATSRDLAGYSNQPQHF
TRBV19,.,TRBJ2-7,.,TGTGCCAGTACCGACTGGAGAGTCAAAGAGCAGTACTTC,CASTDWRVKEQYF
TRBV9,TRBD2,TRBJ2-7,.,TGTGCCAGCAGCGTAGGGCAGCGGGAGTCCTACGAGCAGTACTTC,CASSVGQRESYEQYF
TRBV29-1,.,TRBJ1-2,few,TGCAGCGTTGAAGATCCAGGGAGGTATGGCTACACCTTC,CSVEDPGRYGYTF
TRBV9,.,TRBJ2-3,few,TGTGCCAGCAGCGTAGCAAGCAGGGGAGGCACAGATACGCAGTATTTT,CASSVASRGGTDTQYF
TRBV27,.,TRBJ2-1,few,TGTGCCAGCAGTACGCTCCGGGGGACCAGAGACAATGAGCAGTTCTTC,CASSTLRGTRDNEQFF